This is a list of T cell receptor beta chains from one sample in a study of blood T cell repertoires in COVID-19. The protocol was immunoSEQ multiplex PCR, while the TCRdb copy is restricted to in-frame clones and leaves out a portion. The data contain roughly 90,000 clones, about 82% of them singletons. Sequencing was done on a sample of peripheral blood. The receptors shown here come from a man aged 50 or older with acute or convalescent COVID-19. Each CDR3 is given with its conserved first and last residue. The D gene is left open where the match is weak. The listing skips clone size in some rows; elsewhere it reads once, few, many or a size class.

J: TRBJ2-1
size: once
D: .
V: TRBV11-3
CDR3: CASSYQGFNEQFF
DNA: TGTGCCAGCAGCTACCAGGGTTTTAATGAGCAGTTCTTC

J: TRBJ1-5
size: .
D: TRBD1
V: TRBV19
CDR3: CASSISGGNQPQHF
DNA: TGTGCCAGTAGTATCTCAGGGGGGAATCAGCCCCAGCATTTT

J: TRBJ1-2
size: many
D: .
V: TRBV2
CDR3: CASSENSLLSYGYTF
DNA: TGTGCCAGCAGTGAAAATTCCCTACTGAGCTATGGCTACACCTTC

J: TRBJ1-4
size: .
D: TRBD1
V: TRBV28
CDR3: CASSPSGQGAFTNEKLFF
DNA: TGTGCCAGCAGCCCCTCGGGACAGGGGGCGTTTACTAATGAAAAACTGTTTTTT

J: TRBJ1-1
size: .
D: TRBD1
V: TRBV19
CDR3: CASSNDREDTEAFF
DNA: TGTGCCAGTAGTAATGACAGGGAAGACACTGAAGCTTTCTTT

J: TRBJ2-3
size: .
D: .
V: TRBV27
CDR3: CASSLYSVSRDTQYF
DNA: TGTGCCAGCAGTTTATATTCCGTTTCGAGAGATACGCAGTATTTT

J: TRBJ2-3
size: .
D: TRBD2
V: TRBV5-4
CDR3: CASSDRTSGRSDTQYF
DNA: TGTGCCAGCAGCGATAGGACTAGCGGGAGATCAGATACGCAGTATTTT

J: TRBJ2-1
size: .
D: .
V: TRBV28
CDR3: CASSPLSALNNEQFF
DNA: TGTGCCAGCAGTCCCCTTAGCGCTCTAAACAATGAGCAGTTCTTC

J: TRBJ1-1
size: .
D: .
V: TRBV7-2
CDR3: CASSSPAGIMNTEAFF
DNA: TGTGCCAGCAGCTCCCCAGCCGGGATTATGAACACTGAAGCTTTCTTT

J: TRBJ2-7
size: .
D: .
V: TRBV20-1
CDR3: CSASSRPYTSYEQYF
DNA: TGCAGTGCTAGTTCTAGGCCCTACACCTCCTACGAGCAGTACTTC

J: TRBJ1-2
size: .
D: .
V: TRBV6-2/TRBV6-3
CDR3: CASSFSDYGYTF
DNA: TGTGCCAGCAGCTTTAGCGACTATGGCTACACCTTC

J: TRBJ2-1
size: .
D: .
V: TRBV5-8
CDR3: CASSLRGESFNEQFF
DNA: TGTGCCAGCAGCTTAAGGGGTGAGAGTTTTAATGAGCAGTTCTTC

J: TRBJ2-5
size: .
D: .
V: TRBV11-3
CDR3: CASSPGTDGGETQYF
DNA: TGTGCCAGCAGCCCCGGTACTGACGGGGGAGAGACCCAGTACTTC

J: TRBJ2-3
size: .
D: TRBD2
V: TRBV28
CDR3: CASSLLPLAGGADTQYF
DNA: TGTGCCAGCAGTTTACTTCCGCTAGCGGGAGGAGCAGATACGCAGTATTTT

J: TRBJ2-1
size: .
D: .
V: TRBV7-2
CDR3: CASSLLVTGGGDEQFF
DNA: TGTGCCAGCAGCTTACTAGTCACCGGGGGTGGCGATGAGCAGTTCTTC

J: TRBJ2-1
size: .
D: TRBD2
V: TRBV28
CDR3: CASSSTSGGYNEQFF
DNA: TGTGCCAGCAGCTCGACTAGCGGAGGCTACAATGAGCAGTTCTTC

J: TRBJ2-5
size: .
D: .
V: TRBV6-5
CDR3: CQSRRNYWETQYF
DNA: TGTCAATCCCGTCGCAACTACTGGGAGACCCAGTACTTC

J: TRBJ2-1
size: .
D: TRBD2
V: TRBV18
CDR3: CATQTGTSAYNEQFF
DNA: TGTGCCACCCAAACCGGGACTAGCGCCTACAATGAGCAGTTCTTC